The 4 T cell receptor beta chains in this list originate from one sample, sequenced in a study of T cells in localized non-small cell lung cancer. Profiled with immunoSEQ multiplex PCR; TCRdb holds only in-frame clones, not every one. The table shows around 1,300 clones, with around a third occurring only once. The source was lung tumor tissue, collected before any cancer treatment. Receptors were obtained from a woman aged 18-55 years with stage I lung adenocarcinoma.

This clone has just a few counts. The V call is TRBV30, the J call TRBJ2-2; 8 positions agree with TRBD2. The CDR3 is 14 residues long. Germline V CDR1 and CDR2: GTSNPN, SVGIG (reference sequence). V shed 4 bases and J 5 bases; nucleotides not matched to a gene: 6. The CDR3 spells CAWKSGSQTGELFF. As DNA, the CDR3 is TGTGCCTGGAAGAGCGGGAGCCAGACCGGGGAGCTGTTTTTT.

This clone was found a few times. CDR3 sequence reads: CASSLQGGSNQPQHF. CDR3 nucleotides: TGTGCCAGTAGTCTCCAGGGGGGGAGCAATCAGCCCCAGCATTTT. The V gene is TRBV19, the J gene TRBJ1-5; 7 bases are a match to TRBD1. After removal of 5 bases from V and 1 base from J, the junction contained 5 bases not matched to a gene. This CDR3 has 15 residues. CDR1 is LNHDA and CDR2 is SQIVND in the germline V gene (reference sequence). Based on the CDR3 plus reference TRBV19 and TRBJ1-5, the full variable domain is DGGITQSPKYLFRKEGQNVTLSCEQNLNHDAMYWYRQDPGQGLRLIYYSQIVNDFQKGDIAEGYSVSREKKESFPLTVTSAQKNPTAFYLCASSLQGGSNQPQHFGDGTRLSIL.

As concerns this clone: Germline is not matched at one junction end, which may reflect a read error. Some base is unread or ambiguous, which is why its residue reads as X. The genes are TRBV9 and TRBJ1-2, with D unclear. The germline V gene has CDR1 SGDLS and CDR2 YYNGEE. CDR3 length equals 13 residues. The CDR3 coding sequence is TGTGCCAGCAGCCCCTATGCGGGGTATGGYTACACCTTC. Protein sequence: CASSPYAGYXYTF. The full CDR3 is CASSPYAGYGYTF.

The chain carries TRBV28 and TRBJ1-5, with D unclear. CDR3 length: 13 residues. V was pared by 4 bases and J by 7 bases, with 11 bases between. Looked up from germline, CDR1 is MDHEN and CDR2 is SYDVKM. Here the CDR3 reads CASSSASPQPQHF. CDR3 in DNA: TGTGCCAGCAGTTCCGCCTCCCCACAGCCCCAGCATTTT.